This entry concerns a single T cell receptor (beta chain). Its antigen is still unknown. The germline gives CDR1 MNHEY, CDR2 SVGAGI. This CDR3 is 15 amino acids long. V lost 3 bases and J 3 bases, leaving 13 bases between the germline ends. This sample was included in a study of long-term antiretroviral therapy in people with HIV. Study conclusions and caveats: Adherence to ART, viral resistance and therapy changes lacked any data. Spans of CDR3 length were tighter for HIV repertoires than for controls.

Researchers ran immunoSEQ v3.0 at survey level. Clones were read by immunoSEQ multiplex PCR, and TCRdb kept only the in-frame ones, dropping some. This sample yields about 25,000 clones, of which roughly 85% are seen a single time; about a tenth belongs to the top ten. The clonotype comes from a woman between 40 and 55 years old with HIV. This chain links TRBV6-5 with TRBJ2-3; tentatively, D is TRBD1 or TRBD2 (5 bases each). The sample in question was unsorted PBMCs, obtained 1.2 years after starting antiretroviral therapy. The chain's CDR3 is CASSYGPEGTDTQYF. The CDR3 DNA follows: TGTGCCAGCAGTTATGGCCCCGAGGGGACAGATACGCAGTATTTT.